This T cell receptor beta chain was captured in a study of Ad26.COV2.S vaccination and SARS-CoV-2 variants. For the study at large: Vaccine-arm donor from the placebo-controlled COV1001 Ad26.COV2.S trial. Points from the study as a whole: Reports say spike-specific CD8+ and CD4+ T cell responses covered substantial breadth after vaccination. Breadth and depth estimates from TCRs may understate total T cell responses.

This clone was counted a single time. Its antigen is currently unknown. Only in-frame clones appear in the TCRdb table, and some are missing; sequencing was by immunoSEQ multiplex PCR. The repertoire holds 200,000 to 250,000 clones, with over 75% as singletons. The length of the CDR3 is 16 residues. Germline V gene sequence: CDR1 MNHEY, CDR2 SMNVEV (reference sequence). V lost 2 bases and J lost 0, with 13 bases in between. Noted treatment: 15 to 20 received Ad26.COV2.S at low or high dose, single or two shots; 5 received placebo; per-sample allocation not given. Day 63 after the first vaccine or placebo injection was the time point for sampling.

The sequenced sample was peripheral blood, obtained in a trial of Ad26.COV2.S vaccine versus placebo. The receptor comes from a person between 18 and 65 years old who received the Ad26.COV2.S COVID-19 vaccine or a placebo. The rearrangement uses TRBV27 and TRBJ1-1, with D perhaps TRBD1 (6 bases). CDR3 nucleotide sequence: TGTGCCAGCAGTTTAAATGGGGGGGCGGTGAACACTGAAGCTTTCTTT. Amino acids: CASSLNGGAVNTEAFF.